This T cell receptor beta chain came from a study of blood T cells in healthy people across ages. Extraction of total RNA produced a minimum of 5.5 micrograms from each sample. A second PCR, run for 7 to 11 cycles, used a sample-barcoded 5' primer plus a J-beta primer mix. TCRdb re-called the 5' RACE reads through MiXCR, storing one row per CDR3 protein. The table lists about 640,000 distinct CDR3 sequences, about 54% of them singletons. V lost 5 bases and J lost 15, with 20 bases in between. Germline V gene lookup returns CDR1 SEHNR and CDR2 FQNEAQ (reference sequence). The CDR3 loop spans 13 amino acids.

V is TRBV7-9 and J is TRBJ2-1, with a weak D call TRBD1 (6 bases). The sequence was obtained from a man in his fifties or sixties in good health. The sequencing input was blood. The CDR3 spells CASSTPAGTPMFF. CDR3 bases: TGTGCCAGCAGCACTCCGGCCGGGACACCTATGTTCTTC.